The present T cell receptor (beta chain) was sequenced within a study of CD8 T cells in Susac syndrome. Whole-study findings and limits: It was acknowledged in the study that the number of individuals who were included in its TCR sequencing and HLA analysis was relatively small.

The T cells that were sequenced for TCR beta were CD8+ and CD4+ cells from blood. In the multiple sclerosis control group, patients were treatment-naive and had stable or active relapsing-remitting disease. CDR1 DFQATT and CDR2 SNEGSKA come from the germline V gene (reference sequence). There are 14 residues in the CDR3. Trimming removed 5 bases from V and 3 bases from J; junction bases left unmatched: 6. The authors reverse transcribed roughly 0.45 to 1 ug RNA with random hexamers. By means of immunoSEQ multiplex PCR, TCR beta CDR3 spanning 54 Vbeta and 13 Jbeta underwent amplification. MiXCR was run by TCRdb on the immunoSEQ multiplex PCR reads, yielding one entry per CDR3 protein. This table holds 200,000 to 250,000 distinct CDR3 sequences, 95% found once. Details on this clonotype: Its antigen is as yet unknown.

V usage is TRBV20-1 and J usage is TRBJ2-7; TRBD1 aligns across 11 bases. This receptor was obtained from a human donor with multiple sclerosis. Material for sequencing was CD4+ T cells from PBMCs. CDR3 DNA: TGCAGTGCTGCCGGGACAGGGGGATTCTACGAGCAGTACTTC. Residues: CSAAGTGGFYEQYF.